This T cell receptor beta chain derives from a study of blood T cells in healthy people across ages. The CDR3 length is 15 residues. Germline CDR1 is SGHVS and CDR2 is FNYEAQ. Combining a sample-barcoded 5' primer with a J-beta primer mix, a second PCR ran for about 7 to 12 cycles. Via MiXCR, TCRdb re-called the 5' RACE reads, giving one row per CDR3 protein. The sample has about 1.6 million distinct CDR3 sequences; roughly 30% are singletons. A word on this clonotype: It may be a read error: a sequence one base away is much more abundant.

The sample, approximately 10 milliliters of peripheral blood, was drawn from each donor. The material sequenced was blood. The chain couples TRBV7-6 to TRBJ2-7; possible D gene TRBD2, 6 bases. This TCR came from a woman under 40 in good health. The CDR3 DNA reads as TGTGCCAACAGCTTAGCGGCCTGGCCGTCGGAAGAGCAGTACTTC. Residues: CANSLAAWPSEEQYF.